The count of the clone carrying this T cell receptor beta chain is one. The sample originates from a study of cytomegalovirus exposure and HLA in healthy donors. The PCR ran on 60 Vbeta and 13 Jbeta primers. This table comes from immunoSEQ multiplex PCR, and its TCRdb copy is limited to in-frame clones, with some not included. The table shows roughly 90,000 clones, with roughly 82% occurring only once. Germline-derived CDR1 and CDR2 are KGHSH and LQKENI. V gave up 3 bases and J gave up 2 bases; unmatched junction bases: 9. The CDR3 runs 16 residues. Sequencing input: PBMCs. This chain joins TRBV18 and TRBJ1-1; 7 positions agree with TRBD1. The TCR comes from a man aged 25-45 years in good health and CMV-seropositive. This CDR3 is CASSPTNGGGNTEAFF. The CDR3 coding sequence is TGTGCCAGCTCACCGACAAACGGAGGGGGCAACACTGAAGCTTTCTTT.